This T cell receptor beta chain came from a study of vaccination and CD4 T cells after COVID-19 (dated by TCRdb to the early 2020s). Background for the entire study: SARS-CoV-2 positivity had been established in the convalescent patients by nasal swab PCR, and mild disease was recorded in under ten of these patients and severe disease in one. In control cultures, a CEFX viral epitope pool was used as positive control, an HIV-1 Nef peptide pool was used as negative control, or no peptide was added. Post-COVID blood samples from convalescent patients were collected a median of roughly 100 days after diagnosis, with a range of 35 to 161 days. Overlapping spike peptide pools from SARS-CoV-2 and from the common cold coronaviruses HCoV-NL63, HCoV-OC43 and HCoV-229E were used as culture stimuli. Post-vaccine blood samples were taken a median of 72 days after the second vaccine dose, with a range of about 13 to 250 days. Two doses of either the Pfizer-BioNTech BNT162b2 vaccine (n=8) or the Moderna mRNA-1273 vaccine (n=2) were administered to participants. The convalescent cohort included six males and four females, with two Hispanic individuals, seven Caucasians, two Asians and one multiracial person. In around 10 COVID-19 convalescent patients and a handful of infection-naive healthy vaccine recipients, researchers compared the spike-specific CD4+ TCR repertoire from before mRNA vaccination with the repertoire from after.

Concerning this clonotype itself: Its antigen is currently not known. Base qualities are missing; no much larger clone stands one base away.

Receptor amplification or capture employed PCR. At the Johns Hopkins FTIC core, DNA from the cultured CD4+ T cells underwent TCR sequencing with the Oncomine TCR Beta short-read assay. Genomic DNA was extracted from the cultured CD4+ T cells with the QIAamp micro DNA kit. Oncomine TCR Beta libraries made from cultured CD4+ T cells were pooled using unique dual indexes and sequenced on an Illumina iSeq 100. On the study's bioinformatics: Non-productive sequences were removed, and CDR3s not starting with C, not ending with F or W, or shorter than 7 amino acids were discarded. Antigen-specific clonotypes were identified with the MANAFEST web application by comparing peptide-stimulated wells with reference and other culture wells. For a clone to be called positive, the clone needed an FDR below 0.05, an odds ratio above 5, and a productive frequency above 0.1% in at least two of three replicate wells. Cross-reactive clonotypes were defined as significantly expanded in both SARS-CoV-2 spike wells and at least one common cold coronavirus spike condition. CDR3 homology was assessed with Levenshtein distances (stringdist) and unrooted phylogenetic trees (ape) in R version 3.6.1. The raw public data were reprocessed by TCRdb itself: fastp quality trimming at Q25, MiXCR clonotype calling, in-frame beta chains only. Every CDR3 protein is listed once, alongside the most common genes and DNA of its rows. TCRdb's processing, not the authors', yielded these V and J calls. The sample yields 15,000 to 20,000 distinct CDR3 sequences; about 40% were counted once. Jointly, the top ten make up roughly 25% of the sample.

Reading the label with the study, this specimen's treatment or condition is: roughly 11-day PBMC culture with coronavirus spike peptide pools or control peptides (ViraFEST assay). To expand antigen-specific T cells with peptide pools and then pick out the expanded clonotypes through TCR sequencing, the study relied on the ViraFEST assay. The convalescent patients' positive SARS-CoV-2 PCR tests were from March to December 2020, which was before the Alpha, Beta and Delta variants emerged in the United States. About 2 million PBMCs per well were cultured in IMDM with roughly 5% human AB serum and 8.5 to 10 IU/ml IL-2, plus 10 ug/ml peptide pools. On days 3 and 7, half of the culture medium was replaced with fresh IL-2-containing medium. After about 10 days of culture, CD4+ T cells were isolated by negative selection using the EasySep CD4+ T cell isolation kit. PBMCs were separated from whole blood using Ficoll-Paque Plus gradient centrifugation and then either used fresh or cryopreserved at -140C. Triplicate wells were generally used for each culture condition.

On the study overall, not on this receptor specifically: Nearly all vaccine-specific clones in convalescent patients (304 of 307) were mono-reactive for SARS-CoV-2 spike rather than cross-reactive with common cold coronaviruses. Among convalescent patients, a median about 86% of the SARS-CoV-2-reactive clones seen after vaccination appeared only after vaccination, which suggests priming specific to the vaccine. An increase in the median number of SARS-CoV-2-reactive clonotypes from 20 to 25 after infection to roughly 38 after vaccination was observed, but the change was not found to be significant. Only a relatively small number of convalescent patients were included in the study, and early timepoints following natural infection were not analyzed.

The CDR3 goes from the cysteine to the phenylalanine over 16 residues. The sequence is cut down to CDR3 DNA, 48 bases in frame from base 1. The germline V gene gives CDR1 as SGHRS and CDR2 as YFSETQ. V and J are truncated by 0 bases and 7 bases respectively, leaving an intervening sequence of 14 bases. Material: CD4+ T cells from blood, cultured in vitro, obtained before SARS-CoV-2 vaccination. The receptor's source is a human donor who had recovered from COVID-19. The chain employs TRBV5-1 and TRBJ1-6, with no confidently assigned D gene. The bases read TGCGCCAGCAGCTTGGGACTTGACCAACTAAATTCACCCCTCCACTTT. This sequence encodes CASSLGLDQLNSPLHF.